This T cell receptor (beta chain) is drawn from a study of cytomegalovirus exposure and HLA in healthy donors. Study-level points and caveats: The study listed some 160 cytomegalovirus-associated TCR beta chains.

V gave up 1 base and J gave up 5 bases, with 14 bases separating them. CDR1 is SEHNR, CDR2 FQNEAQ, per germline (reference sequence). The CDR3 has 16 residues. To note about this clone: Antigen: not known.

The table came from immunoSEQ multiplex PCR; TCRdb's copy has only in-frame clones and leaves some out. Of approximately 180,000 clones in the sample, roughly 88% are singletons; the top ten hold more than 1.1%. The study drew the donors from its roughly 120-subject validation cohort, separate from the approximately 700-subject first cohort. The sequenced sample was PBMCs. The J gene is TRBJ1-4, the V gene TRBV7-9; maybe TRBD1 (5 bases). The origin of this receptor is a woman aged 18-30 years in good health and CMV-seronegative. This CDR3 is CASSLGREGLNEKLFF. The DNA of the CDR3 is TGTGCCAGCAGCTTAGGCAGGGAGGGTCTCAATGAAAAACTGTTTTTT.